This T cell receptor (beta chain) was found in a study of T cells after yellow fever vaccination. Study context: The authors prepared low-cell-number fractions using SMART-Seq v4 Ultra Low Input. Points from the study as a whole: Clonotypes found in both CD4 and CD8 compartments made up a small share.

5'RACE template switching generated TCR cDNA, adding a universal primer site and UMIs. Using its own MiXCR run on the 5' RACE reads, TCRdb lists one record per CDR3 protein. The profile covers about 220,000 distinct CDR3 sequences, with roughly 3% appearing a single time and 3.2% taken by the ten largest. This clonotype was detected ten times or more. What it recognizes is unknown. The CDR3 extends over 16 amino acids. Germline V lookup: CDR1 LGHNA, CDR2 YSLEER. V trimming: 0 bases; J trimming: 4 bases; junction bases outside the gene matches: 1. This sequence originates from a young man who received the YFV17D yellow fever vaccine. The V call is TRBV4-3, the J call TRBJ2-3, with TRBD2 matching over 13 bases. The material was CD4+ T cells sorted from PBMCs, obtained 10 days after the yellow fever booster vaccination. In DNA form, the CDR3 reads TGCGCCAGCAGCCAAGAAACTAGCGGGGGGGCAGATACGCAGTATTTT. Encoded protein: CASSQETSGGADTQYF.